This entry concerns a single T cell receptor (beta chain). Antigen unknown. This sample was included in a study of shared clonotypes between healthy human individuals. Study-level background: Donor composition was a couple of women and three men, aged 18 to 49.

Naive CD8 cells comprised CD45RO-negative, CCR7-positively selected cells, excluding terminally differentiated effector memory CD45RA+ cells. Study results and limitations: Clonotype sharing across a few donors was observed for around 5% of naive CD4 clonotypes.

This CDR3 contains 14 residues. Libraries were prepared by immunoSEQ multiplex PCR; TCRdb keeps only in-frame clonotypes and omits some of them. This sample yields under 2,000,000 clones, of which approximately 95% are seen a single time; 0.9% to 1.5% belongs to the top ten. This sequence originates from a young man in good health. The genes are TRBV12-1 and TRBJ2-1; the table's TRBD1 call for D was not verified on the DNA. TRBV12-1 is designated a pseudogene. The sequencing input was naive CD8+ T cells sorted from blood. The CDR3 region has the DNA TGTGCCAGCCCTGGGACAGGGTCTCGGCATGAGCAGTTCTTC. Translating gives CASPGTGSRHEQFF.